Reported below is one T cell receptor (beta chain). Its antigen is not known. The diagnostic colonoscopy in ulcerative colitis patients preceded any immunosuppressive treatment. The repertoire was sequenced with immunoSEQ multiplex PCR; TCRdb's copy has only in-frame clones and lacks some. The profile shows thousands of clones, 80% to 90% of them singletons. V lost 6 bases to trimming and J lost 7 bases, with 16 bases between them. Germline CDR1 and CDR2: MDHEN and SYDVKM. The CDR3 totals 14 residues. This sample was taken from a study of pediatric ulcerative colitis. Overall study results and limits: A couple of patients had blood samples with substantially reduced template counts. Rectal repertoires separated controls, mild-moderate and acute severe colitis.

The TCR sequence derives from a boy aged 5-17 years with mild ulcerative colitis. The V and J genes are TRBV28 and TRBJ1-5; weak D call: TRBD1 (6 bases). The sample comprised blood. The chain's CDR3 is CASSIQGSWQPQHF. The CDR3 DNA sequence: TGTGCCAGCAGCATTCAGGGGTCGTGGCAGCCCCAGCATTTT.